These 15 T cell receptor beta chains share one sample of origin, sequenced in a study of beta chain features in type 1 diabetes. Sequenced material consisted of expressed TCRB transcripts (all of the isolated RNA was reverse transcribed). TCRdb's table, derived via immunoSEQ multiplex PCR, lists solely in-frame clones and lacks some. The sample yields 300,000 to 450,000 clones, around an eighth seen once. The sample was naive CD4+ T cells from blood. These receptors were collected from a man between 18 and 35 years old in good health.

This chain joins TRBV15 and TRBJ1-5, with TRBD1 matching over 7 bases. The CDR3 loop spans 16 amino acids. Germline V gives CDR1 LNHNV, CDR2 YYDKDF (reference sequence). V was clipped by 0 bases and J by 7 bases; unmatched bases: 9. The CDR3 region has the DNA TGTGCCACCAGCAGAGATCGCCAGGGGGTCGGGCAGCCCCAGCATTTT. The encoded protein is CATSRDRQGVGQPQHF.

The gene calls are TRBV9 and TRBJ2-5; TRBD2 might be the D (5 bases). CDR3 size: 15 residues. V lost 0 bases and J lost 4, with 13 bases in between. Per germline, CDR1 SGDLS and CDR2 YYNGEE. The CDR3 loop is CASSVAPLARETQYF. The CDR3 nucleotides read TGTGCCAGCAGCGTAGCGCCCCTAGCTAGAGAGACCCAGTACTTC.

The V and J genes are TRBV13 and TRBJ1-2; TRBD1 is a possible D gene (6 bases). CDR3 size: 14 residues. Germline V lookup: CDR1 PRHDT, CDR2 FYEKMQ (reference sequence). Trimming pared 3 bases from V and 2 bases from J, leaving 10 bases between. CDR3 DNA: TGTGCCAGCAGCTTGGACAGATCCAACTATGGCTACACCTTC. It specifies CASSLDRSNYGYTF.

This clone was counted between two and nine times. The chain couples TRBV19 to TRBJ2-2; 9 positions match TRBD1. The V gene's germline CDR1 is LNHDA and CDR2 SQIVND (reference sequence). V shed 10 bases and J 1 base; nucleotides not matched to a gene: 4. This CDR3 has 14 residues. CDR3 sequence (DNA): TGTGCCACACAGGGGGCGCGGAACACCGGGGAGCTGTTTTTT. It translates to CATQGARNTGELFF.

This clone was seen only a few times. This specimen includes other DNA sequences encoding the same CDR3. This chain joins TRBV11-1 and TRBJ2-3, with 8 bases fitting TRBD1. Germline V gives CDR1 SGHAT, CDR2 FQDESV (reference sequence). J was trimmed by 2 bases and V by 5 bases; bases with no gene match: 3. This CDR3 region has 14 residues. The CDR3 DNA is TGTGCCAGCAGCCCGGACAGGGTCACAGATACGCAGTATTTT. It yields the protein CASSPDRVTDTQYF.

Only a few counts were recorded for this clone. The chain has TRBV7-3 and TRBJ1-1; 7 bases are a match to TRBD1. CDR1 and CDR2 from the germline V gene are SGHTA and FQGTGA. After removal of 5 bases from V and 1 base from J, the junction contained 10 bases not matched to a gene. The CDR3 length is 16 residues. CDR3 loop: CASSTSGGLGNTEAFF. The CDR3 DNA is TGTGCCAGCAGCACTTCAGGGGGGTTAGGGAACACTGAAGCTTTCTTT.

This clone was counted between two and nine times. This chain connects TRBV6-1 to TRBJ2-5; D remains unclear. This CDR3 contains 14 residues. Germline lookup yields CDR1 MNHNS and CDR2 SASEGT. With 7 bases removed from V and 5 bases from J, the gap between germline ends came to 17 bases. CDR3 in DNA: TGTGCCAGCACCCCCGAGTGGGCAATGGAGACCCAGTACTTC. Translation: CASTPEWAMETQYF.

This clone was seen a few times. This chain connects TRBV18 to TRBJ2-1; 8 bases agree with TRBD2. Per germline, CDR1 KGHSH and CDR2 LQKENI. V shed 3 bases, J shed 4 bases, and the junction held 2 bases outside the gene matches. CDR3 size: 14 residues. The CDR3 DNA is TGTGCCAGCTCACCTAGCGGGGAGTACAATGAGCAGTTCTTC. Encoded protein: CASSPSGEYNEQFF.

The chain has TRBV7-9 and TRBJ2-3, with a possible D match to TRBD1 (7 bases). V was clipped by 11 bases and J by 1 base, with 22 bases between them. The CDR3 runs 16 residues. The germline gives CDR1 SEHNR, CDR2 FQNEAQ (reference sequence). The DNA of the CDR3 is TGTGCCCTCACAGGGGCTAGGGGAGGAGGCACAGATACGCAGTATTTT. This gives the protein CALTGARGGGTDTQYF.

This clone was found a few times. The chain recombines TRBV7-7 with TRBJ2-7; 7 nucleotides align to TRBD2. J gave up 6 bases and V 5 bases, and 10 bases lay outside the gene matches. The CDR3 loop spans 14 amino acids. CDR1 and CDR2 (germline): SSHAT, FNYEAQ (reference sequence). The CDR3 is CASSQRGERVEQYF. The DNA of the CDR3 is TGTGCCAGCAGCCAGCGGGGTGAGAGGGTCGAGCAGTACTTC.

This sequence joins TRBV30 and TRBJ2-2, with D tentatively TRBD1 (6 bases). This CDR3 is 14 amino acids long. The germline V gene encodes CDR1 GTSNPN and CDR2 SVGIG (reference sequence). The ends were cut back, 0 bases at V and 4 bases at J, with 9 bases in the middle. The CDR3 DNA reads TGTGCCTGGAGTGTCGGGACAATCACCGGGGAGCTGTTTTTT. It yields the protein CAWSVGTITGELFF.

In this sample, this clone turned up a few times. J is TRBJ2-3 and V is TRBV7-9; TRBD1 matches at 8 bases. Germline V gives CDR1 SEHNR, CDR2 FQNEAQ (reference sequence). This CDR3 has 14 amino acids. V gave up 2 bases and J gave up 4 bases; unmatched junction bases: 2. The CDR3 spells CASSLQGAADTQYF. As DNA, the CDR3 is TGTGCCAGCAGCTTACAGGGGGCTGCAGATACGCAGTATTTT.

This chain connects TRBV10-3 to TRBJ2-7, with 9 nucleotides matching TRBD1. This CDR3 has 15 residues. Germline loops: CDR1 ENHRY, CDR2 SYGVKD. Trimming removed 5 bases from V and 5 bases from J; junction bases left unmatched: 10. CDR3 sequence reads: CAISPGPGQGHEQYF. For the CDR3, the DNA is TGTGCCATCAGTCCCGGGCCGGGACAGGGCCACGAGCAGTACTTC.

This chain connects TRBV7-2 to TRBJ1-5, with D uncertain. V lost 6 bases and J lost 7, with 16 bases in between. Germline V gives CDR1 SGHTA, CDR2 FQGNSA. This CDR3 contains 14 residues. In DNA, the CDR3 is TGTGCCAGCAGTTGGGTGGGCAGGCACCAGCCCCAGCATTTT. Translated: CASSWVGRHQPQHF.

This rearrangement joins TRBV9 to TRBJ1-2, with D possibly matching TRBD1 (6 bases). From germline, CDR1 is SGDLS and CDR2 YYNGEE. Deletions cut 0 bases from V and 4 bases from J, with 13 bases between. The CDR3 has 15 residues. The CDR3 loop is CASSVDLGGSYGYTF. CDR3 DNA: TGTGCCAGCAGCGTAGATCTAGGGGGAAGCTATGGCTACACCTTC. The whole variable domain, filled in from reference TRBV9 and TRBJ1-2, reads DSGVTQTPKHLITATGQRVTLRCSPRSGDLSVYWYQQSLDQGLQFLIQYYNGEERAKGNILERFSAQQFPDLHSELNLSSLELGDSALYFCASSVDLGGSYGYTFGSGTRLTVV.